The text below deals with one T cell receptor beta chain. The antigen remains undetermined. Here immunoSEQ multiplex PCR was the method, and the copy in TCRdb shows in-frame clones only, minus some. The sample yields roughly 380,000 clones, 92% seen once. The sample is drawn from a study of Ad26.COV2.S vaccination and SARS-CoV-2 variants. Study-level findings and limits: The analyses of TCR breadth and depth may have understated the size of total T cell responses.

The germline V gene has CDR1 SGHNT and CDR2 YYREEE (reference sequence). This CDR3 has 14 amino acids. V lost 5 bases, J lost 4 bases, and 4 bases stayed unmatched. This rearrangement joins TRBV5-4 to TRBJ2-5; TRBD1 aligns across 11 bases. The sample was peripheral blood, taken after recovery from COVID-19. This sequence was found in a human donor who had recovered from COVID-19. This CDR3 is CASSPDRGLETQYF. In DNA, the CDR3 is TGTGCCAGCAGTCCGGACAGGGGGCTAGAGACCCAGTACTTC.